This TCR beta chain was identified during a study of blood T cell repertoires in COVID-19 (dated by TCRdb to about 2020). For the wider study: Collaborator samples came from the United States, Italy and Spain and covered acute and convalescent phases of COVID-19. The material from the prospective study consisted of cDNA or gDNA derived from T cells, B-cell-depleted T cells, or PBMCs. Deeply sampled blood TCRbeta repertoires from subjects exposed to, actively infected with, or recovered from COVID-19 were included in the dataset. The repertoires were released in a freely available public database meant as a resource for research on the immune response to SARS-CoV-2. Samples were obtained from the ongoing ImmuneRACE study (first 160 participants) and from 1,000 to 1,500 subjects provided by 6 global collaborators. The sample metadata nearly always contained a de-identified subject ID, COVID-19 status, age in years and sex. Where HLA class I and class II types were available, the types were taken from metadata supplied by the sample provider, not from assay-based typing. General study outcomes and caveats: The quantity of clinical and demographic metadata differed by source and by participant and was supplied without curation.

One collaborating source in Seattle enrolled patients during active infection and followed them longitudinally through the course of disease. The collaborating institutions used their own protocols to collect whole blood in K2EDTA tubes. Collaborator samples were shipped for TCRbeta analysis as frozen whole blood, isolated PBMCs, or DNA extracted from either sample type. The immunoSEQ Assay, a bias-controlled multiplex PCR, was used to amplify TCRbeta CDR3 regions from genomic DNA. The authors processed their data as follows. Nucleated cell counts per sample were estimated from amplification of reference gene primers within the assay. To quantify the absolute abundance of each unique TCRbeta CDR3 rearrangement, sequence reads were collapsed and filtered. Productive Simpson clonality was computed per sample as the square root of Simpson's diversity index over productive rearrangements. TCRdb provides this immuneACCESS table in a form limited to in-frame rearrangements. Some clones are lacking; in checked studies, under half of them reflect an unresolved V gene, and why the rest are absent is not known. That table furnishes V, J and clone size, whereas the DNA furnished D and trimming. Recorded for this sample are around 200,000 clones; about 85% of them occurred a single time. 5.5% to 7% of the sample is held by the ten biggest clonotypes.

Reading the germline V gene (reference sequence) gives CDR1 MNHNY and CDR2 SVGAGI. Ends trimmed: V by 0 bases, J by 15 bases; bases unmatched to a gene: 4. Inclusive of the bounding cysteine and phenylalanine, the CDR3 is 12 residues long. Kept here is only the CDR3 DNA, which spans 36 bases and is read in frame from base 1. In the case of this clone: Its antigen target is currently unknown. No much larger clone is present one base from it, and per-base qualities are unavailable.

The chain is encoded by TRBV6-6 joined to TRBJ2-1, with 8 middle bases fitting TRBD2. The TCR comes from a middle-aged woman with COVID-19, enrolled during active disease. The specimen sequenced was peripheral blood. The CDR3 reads CASSYSGTRLFF. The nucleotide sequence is TGTGCCAGCAGTTACTCGGGGACTAGGCTGTTCTTC.